This TCR beta chain was obtained from a study of Graves' ophthalmopathy and Graves' hyperthyroidism. As concerns this clonotype: Its target is unknown. At one end the junction does not follow the germline gene, possibly because of a read error.

Germline V gene data show CDR1 as ENHRY and CDR2 as SYGVKD. The CDR3 loop spans 12 amino acids. Study conclusions and caveats: At 60% to 71% sensitivity and approximately 72% specificity, the model predicted progression of the ophthalmopathy. Blood also held most thyroid clonotypes expanded above 0.001 frequency.

Where ophthalmopathy was present, donors had moderate-to-severe activity, CAS ≥3, NOSPECS ≥4 and duration under 3 months. Serum thyroxine and TRAb, along with clinical symptoms, thyroid ultrasound and orbital computed tomography, were what diagnosis relied on. Amplification of the TCR beta CDR3 regions used RNA transcripts (as template). Second-round multiplex PCR came after first-round RT-PCR with HTBI primers. TCRdb passed the multiplex PCR reads through MiXCR, listing each CDR3 protein once. Of some 750,000 distinct CDR3 sequences in the sample, 35% to 50% were seen once. J is TRBJ1-2 and V is TRBV10-3; D gene unclear. This clonotype originated in an adult man with Graves' ophthalmopathy. Sequenced material: peripheral blood. The CDR3: CATSEGSGGYTF. The CDR3 bases are TGTGCCACCAGTGAAGGTTCGGGCGGCTACACCTTC.